The clone carrying this TCR beta chain was detected only a few times. The antigen is not known. These data come from a study of T and B cells in COVID-19 patients. Study results and limitations: Patients with COVID-19 reportedly showed strongly skewed T cell receptor beta variable and joining gene usage. Highly clonal in active COVID-19, TRB repertoires exceeded healthy-donor diversity and richness at recovery.

Multiplex PCR with BIOMED2 TRB-A/B primer pools amplified TRB rearrangements. TCRdb reanalysed the multiplex PCR reads using MiXCR and keeps one entry per CDR3 protein. Here the sample spans 5,400 or so distinct CDR3 sequences, less than 30% being singletons. The CDR3 contains 15 residues. Germline-derived CDR1 and CDR2 are SGHTA and FQGNSA. V was shortened by 1 base and J by 5 bases, with 14 bases between the two germline ends. From blood, about 230-500 ng of genomic DNA served as TRB template. The sequencing sample was made of blood. The J gene is TRBJ2-5, the V gene TRBV7-2; D possibly corresponds to TRBD1 (6 bases). The TCR comes from a human donor with active COVID-19. CDR3 in DNA: TGTGCCAGCAGCTTAGTCAGGGGTCGTATGGAGACCCAGTACTTC. This gives the protein CASSLVRGRMETQYF.